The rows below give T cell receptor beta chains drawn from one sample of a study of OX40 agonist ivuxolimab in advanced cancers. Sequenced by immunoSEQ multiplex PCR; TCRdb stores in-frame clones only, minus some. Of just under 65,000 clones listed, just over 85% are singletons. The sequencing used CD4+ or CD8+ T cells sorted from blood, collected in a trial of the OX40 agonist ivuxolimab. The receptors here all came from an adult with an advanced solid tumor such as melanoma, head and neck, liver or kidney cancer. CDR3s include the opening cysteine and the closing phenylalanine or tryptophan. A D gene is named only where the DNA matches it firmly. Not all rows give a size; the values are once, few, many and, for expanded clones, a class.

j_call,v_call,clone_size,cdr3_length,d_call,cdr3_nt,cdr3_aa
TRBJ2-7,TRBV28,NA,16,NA,TGTGCCAGCAAAGATGGGGGAGTAAGGGGGTCCTACGAGCAGTACTTC,CASKDGGVRGSYEQYF
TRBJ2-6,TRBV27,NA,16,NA,TGTGCCAGCAGTTCCCCCTTGGAGTCTGGGGCCAACGTCCTGACTTTC,CASSSPLESGANVLTF
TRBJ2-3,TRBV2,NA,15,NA,TGTGCCAGCAGTGCCACGGGGTACGGTACAGATACGCAGTATTTT,CASSATGYGTDTQYF
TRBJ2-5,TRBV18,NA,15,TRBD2,TGTGCCAGCTCACCACCCAGCGGGATGGGCGAGACCCAGTACTTC,CASSPPSGMGETQYF
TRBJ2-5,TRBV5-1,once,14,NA,TGCGCCAGTAAAGGACAGGCCGGGGGAGAGACCCAGTACTTC,CASKGQAGGETQYF
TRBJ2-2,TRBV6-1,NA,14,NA,TGTGCCAGCAGTGAATCTTGGGGCACCGGGGAGCTGTTTTTT,CASSESWGTGELFF
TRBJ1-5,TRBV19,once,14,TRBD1,TGTGCCAGTAGTCCAGGACAGGGAGGTCAGCCCCAGCATTTT,CASSPGQGGQPQHF
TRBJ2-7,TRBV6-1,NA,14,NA,TGTGCCGTAAACAGGGACCCAGGACCCTACGAGCAGTACTTC,CAVNRDPGPYEQYF
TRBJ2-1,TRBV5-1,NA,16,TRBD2,TGCGCCAGCAGCTTGGCCGAGGGACTAGCGGGAACTGAGCAGTTCTTC,CASSLAEGLAGTEQFF
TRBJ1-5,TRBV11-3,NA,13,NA,TGTGCCAGCAGCTTAGATAGCAATCAGCCCCAGCATTTT,CASSLDSNQPQHF
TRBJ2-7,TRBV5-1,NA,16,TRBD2,TGCGCCAGCAGCCCGGGACTAGCGGGAGGCGCCTACGAGCAGTACTTC,CASSPGLAGGAYEQYF
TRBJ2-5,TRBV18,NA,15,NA,TGTGCCAGCTCACCACGGCTAGCGACGTTAGAGACCCAGTACTTC,CASSPRLATLETQYF
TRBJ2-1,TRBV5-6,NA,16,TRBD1,TGTGCCAGCAGCTTGGGCGGGACAGGGAACTACAATGAGCAGTTCTTC,CASSLGGTGNYNEQFF
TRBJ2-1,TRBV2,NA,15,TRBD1,TGTGCCAGCGGCTCCGGGACAGGGTCCCACAATGAGCAGTTCTTC,CASGSGTGSHNEQFF